The text below deals with one TCR beta chain. Its specificity is unknown. This specimen comes from a study of T cell repertoires in cytomegalovirus infection. This CDR3 has 13 amino acids. The ends were cut back, 10 bases at V and 5 bases at J, with 17 bases in the middle. CDR1 is ENHRY, CDR2 SYGVKD, per germline. TCRdb itself ran the reads through MiXCR, one entry per CDR3 protein. The sample contains about 830,000 distinct CDR3 sequences, approximately 32% of which appear only once. The source is a human donor in good health (CMV status not recorded). Some clones in this sample may be carry-over from other donors' samples. This specimen was cultured CD8+ T cells from PBMCs, taken from culture after CMV antigen stimulation. The V and J genes are TRBV10-3 and TRBJ1-2; possibly TRBD1 for D (6 bases). The CDR3 sequence is CATGGGADYGYTF. The CDR3 bases are TGTGCCACCGGGGGGGGCGCGGATTATGGCTACACCTTC.